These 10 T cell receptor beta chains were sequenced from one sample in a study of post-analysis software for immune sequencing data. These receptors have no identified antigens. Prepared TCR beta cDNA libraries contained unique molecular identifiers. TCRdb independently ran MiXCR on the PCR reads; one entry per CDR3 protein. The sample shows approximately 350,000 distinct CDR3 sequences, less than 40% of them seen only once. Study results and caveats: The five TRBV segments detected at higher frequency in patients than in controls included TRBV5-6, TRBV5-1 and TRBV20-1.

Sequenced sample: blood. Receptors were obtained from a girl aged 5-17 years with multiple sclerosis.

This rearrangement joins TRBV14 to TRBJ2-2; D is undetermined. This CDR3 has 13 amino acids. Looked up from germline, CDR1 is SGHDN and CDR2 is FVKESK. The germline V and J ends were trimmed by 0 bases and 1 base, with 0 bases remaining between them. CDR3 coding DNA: TGTGCCAGCAGCCAAGAGAACACCGGGGAGCTGTTTTTT. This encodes CASSQENTGELFF.

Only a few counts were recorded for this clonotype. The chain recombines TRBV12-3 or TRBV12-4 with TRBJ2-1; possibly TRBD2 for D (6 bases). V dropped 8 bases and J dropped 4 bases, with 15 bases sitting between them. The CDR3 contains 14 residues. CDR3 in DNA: TGTGCCAGCGTGGGGGGACCGCATTACAATGAGCAGTTCTTC. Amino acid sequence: CASVGGPHYNEQFF.

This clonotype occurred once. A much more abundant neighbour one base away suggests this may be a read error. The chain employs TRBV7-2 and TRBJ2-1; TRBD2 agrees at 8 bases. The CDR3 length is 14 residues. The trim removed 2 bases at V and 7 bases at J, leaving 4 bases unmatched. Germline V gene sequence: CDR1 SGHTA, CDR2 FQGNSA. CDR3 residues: CASSLTSGGNEQFF. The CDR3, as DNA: TGTGCCAGCAGCTTAACGAGCGGGGGTAATGAGCAGTTCTTC.

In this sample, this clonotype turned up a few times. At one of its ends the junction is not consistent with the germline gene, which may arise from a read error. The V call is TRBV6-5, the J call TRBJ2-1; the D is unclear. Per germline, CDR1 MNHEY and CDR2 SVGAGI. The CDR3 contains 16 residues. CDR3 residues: CASSYGADYTYSEQFF. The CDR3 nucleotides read TGTGCCAGCAGTTACGGCGCAGATTATACCTACAGTGAGCAGTTCTTC.

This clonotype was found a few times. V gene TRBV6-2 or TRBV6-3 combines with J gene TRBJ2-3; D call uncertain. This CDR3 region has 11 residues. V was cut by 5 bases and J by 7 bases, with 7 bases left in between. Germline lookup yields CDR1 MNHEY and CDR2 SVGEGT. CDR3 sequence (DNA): TGTGCCAGCAGTAGACACCATACGCAGTATTTT. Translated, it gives CASSRHHTQYF.

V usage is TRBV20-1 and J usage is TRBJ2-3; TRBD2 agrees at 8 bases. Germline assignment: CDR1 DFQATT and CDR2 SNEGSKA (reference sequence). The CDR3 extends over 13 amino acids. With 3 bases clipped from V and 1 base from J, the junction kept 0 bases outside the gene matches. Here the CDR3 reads CSASSGGTDTQYF. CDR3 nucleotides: TGCAGTGCTAGTAGCGGGGGCACAGATACGCAGTATTTT.

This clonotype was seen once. This CDR3 reads CASSYAGTYNEQYF. CDR3 coding DNA: TGTGCCAGCAGTTACGCGGGAACCTACAATGAGCAGTACTTC. This chain links TRBV6-2 or TRBV6-3 with TRBJ2-1; possibly TRBD2 for D (6 bases). The J call may be in error: the DNA end matches TRBJ2-7 better. The V gene's germline CDR1 is MNHEY and CDR2 SVGEGT. There are 14 residues in the CDR3.

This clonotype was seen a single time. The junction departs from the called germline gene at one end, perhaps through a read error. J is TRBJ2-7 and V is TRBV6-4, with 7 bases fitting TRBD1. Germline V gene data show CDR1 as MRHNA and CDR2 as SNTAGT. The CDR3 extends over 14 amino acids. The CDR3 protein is CTSSRDSYMVEQYF. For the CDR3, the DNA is TGTACCAGCAGCAGGGACAGTTACATGGTGGAGCAGTACTTC.

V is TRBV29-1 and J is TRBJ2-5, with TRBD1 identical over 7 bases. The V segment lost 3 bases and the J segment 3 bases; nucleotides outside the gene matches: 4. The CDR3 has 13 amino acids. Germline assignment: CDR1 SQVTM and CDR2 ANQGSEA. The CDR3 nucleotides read TGCAGCGTTGACGGGACAGCAGAAGAGACCCAGTACTTC. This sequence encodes CSVDGTAEETQYF.

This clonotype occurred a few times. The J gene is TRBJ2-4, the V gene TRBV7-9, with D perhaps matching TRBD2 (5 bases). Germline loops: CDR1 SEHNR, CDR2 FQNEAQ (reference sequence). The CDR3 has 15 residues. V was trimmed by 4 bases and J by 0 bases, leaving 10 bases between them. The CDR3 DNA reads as TGTGCCAGCAGCTCCACGGGGATAGCCAAAAACATTCAGTACTTC. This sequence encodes CASSSTGIAKNIQYF.